This TCR beta chain originates from a study of shared clonotypes between healthy human individuals. Study overall: The donor group consisted of a couple of women and a few men, aged 18 to 49.

Produced via immunoSEQ multiplex PCR; TCRdb's table is partial and in-frame only. This sample carries about 680,000 clones, roughly 94% of them seen once, and the ten largest clones take approximately 24%. Naive CD8 cells lacked CD45RO, underwent positive selection for CCR7 and left out terminally differentiated effector memory CD45RA+ cells. The sequencing sample was made of naive CD8+ T cells sorted from blood. This clonotype was obtained from a man in his thirties or forties in good health.

Here the CDR3 reads CASSSVRTSGQETQYF. For the CDR3, the DNA is TGCGCCAGCAGCTCGGTCAGGACTAGCGGACAAGAGACCCAGTACTTC. This rearrangement joins TRBV5-1 to TRBJ2-5; 10 bases line up with TRBD2. This CDR3 contains 16 residues. Losses at the gene ends were 3 bases for V and 2 bases for J; bases not matched to a gene: 7. Germline V gene data show CDR1 as SGHRS and CDR2 as YFSETQ.